The 26 T cell receptor beta chains in this list originate from one sample, sequenced in a study of long-term antiretroviral therapy in people with HIV. A v3.0 immunoSEQ assay was performed at survey level. The data were produced by immunoSEQ multiplex PCR, yet TCRdb's version contains in-frame clones alone and is incomplete. Of 8,500 to 9,500 clones listed, around 77% are singletons. Sequenced material: unsorted PBMCs, taken 0.4 years before starting antiretroviral therapy. These receptors all come from a man between 25 and 39 years old with HIV.

This rearrangement joins TRBV11-2 to TRBJ2-7; 12 nucleotides agree with TRBD2. Germline V gives CDR1 SGHAT, CDR2 FQNNGV. J gave up 5 bases and V 5 bases, and 10 bases lay outside the gene matches. The CDR3 is made up of 16 amino acids. The CDR3 spells CASSDGLAGRNDEQYF. As DNA, the CDR3 is TGTGCCAGCAGCGACGGACTAGCGGGACGCAACGACGAGCAGTACTTC.

The CDR3 bases are TGTGCCAGCAGCCTCCAGGCTTTGACAGGGGGCGTCAATGGCTACACCTTC. This encodes CASSLQALTGGVNGYTF. The V call is TRBV7-2, the J call TRBJ1-2, with 10 nucleotides matching TRBD1. The CDR3 contains 17 residues. After removal of 5 bases from V and 6 bases from J, the junction contained 15 bases not matched to a gene. Germline CDR1 and CDR2: SGHTA and FQGNSA.

This clone showed up just a few times. This rearrangement joins TRBV5-1 to TRBJ2-7; tentatively, D is TRBD2 (5 bases). The V and J ends lost 0 bases and 2 bases respectively, with 9 bases between them. Per germline, CDR1 SGHRS and CDR2 YFSETQ. The CDR3 is made up of 14 amino acids. CDR3 nucleotides: TGCGCCAGCAGCTTGGGAGTCGGGACCTACGAGCAGTACTTC. Translating gives CASSLGVGTYEQYF. Full variable domain (missing parts from reference TRBV5-1 and TRBJ2-7): KAGVTQTPRYLIKTRGQQVTLSCSPISGHRSVSWYQQTPGQGLQFLFEYFSETQRNKGNFPGRFSGRQFSNSRSEMNVSTLELGDSALYLCASSLGVGTYEQYFGPGTRLTVT.

This rearrangement joins TRBV2 to TRBJ2-7; 11 nucleotides match TRBD2. From germline, CDR1 is SNHLY and CDR2 FYNNEI. The CDR3 sequence is 16 residues long. After removal of 7 bases from V and 6 bases from J, the junction contained 14 bases not matched to a gene. The CDR3: CASNLDSGRAAGEQYF. Written as DNA, the CDR3 is TGTGCCAGCAACCTAGATAGCGGGAGGGCCGCGGGCGAGCAGTACTTC.

This clone has only one observation. The chain couples TRBV9 to TRBJ1-4, with TRBD1 matching over 10 bases. The CDR3 runs to 15 residues. The germline CDR1 and CDR2 sequences are SGDLS and YYNGEE. V dropped 3 bases and J dropped 7; count of bases not matched to a gene: 6. The CDR3 protein is CASSAGDRGSEKLFF. The DNA for the CDR3 is TGTGCCAGCAGCGCAGGGGACAGGGGTAGTGAAAAACTGTTTTTT.

The V call is TRBV4-1, the J call TRBJ2-6; the D gene is possibly TRBD2 (5 bases). Trimming shortened V by 1 base and J by 3 bases, and 16 bases separated the two germline ends. This CDR3 is built from 18 residues. Germline V gene data show CDR1 as MGHRA and CDR2 as YSYEKL. CDR3 nucleotide sequence: TGCGCCAGCAGCCAAGTTTTATGGACTCGCCTTGGGGCCAACGTCCTGACTTTC. This codes for CASSQVLWTRLGANVLTF.

The V and J genes are TRBV5-6 and TRBJ2-1; D remains ambiguous. Germline CDR1 is SGHDT and CDR2 is YYEEEE. Trimming shortened V by 0 bases and J by 8 bases, and 15 bases separated the two germline ends. The CDR3 is 15 amino acids. For the CDR3, the DNA is TGTGCCAGCAGCTTGGCCCGGCCCTCGGTCTATGAGCAGTTCTTC. Translation: CASSLARPSVYEQFF. Based on the CDR3 plus reference TRBV5-6 and TRBJ2-1, the full variable domain is DAGVTQSPTHLIKTRGQQVTLRCSPKSGHDTVSWYQQALGQGPQFIFQYYEEEERQRGNFPDRFSGHQFPNYSSELNVNALLLGDSALYLCASSLARPSVYEQFFGPGTRLTVL.

The chain is built from TRBV27 and TRBJ1-5, with TRBD1 identical over 10 bases. With 4 bases clipped from V and 6 bases from J, the junction kept 0 bases outside the gene matches. This CDR3 contains 13 residues. Germline-derived CDR1 and CDR2 are MNHEY and SMNVEV (reference sequence). The CDR3 nucleotides are TGTGCCAGCAGTTGGGACAGGGGTCAGCCCCAGCATTTT. Its protein product is CASSWDRGQPQHF.

By share of the sample, this clone is large (0.1 to 1%). This rearrangement joins TRBV5-1 to TRBJ2-5, with D possibly being TRBD2 (6 bases). The CDR3 spans 16 residues. V lost 0 bases and J 0 bases, leaving 12 bases between the germline ends. Per the germline V gene, CDR1 is SGHRS and CDR2 is YFSETQ. Here the CDR3 reads CASSLGGGFYQETQYF. The CDR3 nucleotides read TGCGCCAGCAGCTTGGGGGGAGGCTTTTACCAAGAGACCCAGTACTTC.

The CDR3 nucleotides are TGTGCCAGCAGCTTAGGTCCTCTACAGATGAATAATTCACCCCTCCACTTT. Protein: CASSLGPLQMNNSPLHF. The rearrangement joins TRBV7-2 to TRBJ1-6; D is unclear. V lost 1 base and J lost 5, with 15 bases in between. This CDR3 contains 17 residues. Germline V gives CDR1 SGHTA, CDR2 FQGNSA. Looking up the rest from reference TRBV7-2 and TRBJ1-6 gives the full variable domain: GAGVSQSPSNKVTEKGKDVELRCDPISGHTALYWYRQSLGQGLEFLIYFQGNSAPDKSGLPSDRFSAERTGGSVSTLTIQRTQQEDSAVYLCASSLGPLQMNNSPLHFGNGTRLTVT.

The CDR3 region has the DNA TGTGCCAGCAGTTCGCAACAGCGATGGGGTGAAAAACTGTTTTTT. As protein: CASSSQQRWGEKLFF. V and J are TRBV28 and TRBJ1-4; D unresolved. The germline gives CDR1 MDHEN, CDR2 SYDVKM. V was clipped by 4 bases and J by 7 bases, with 16 bases between them. The CDR3 totals 15 residues. Variable domain in full (rest from reference TRBV28 and TRBJ1-4): DVKVTQSSRYLVKRTGEKVFLECVQDMDHENMFWYRQDPGLGLRLIYFSYDVKMKEKGDIPEGYSVSREKKERFSLILESASTNQTSMYLCASSSQQRWGEKLFFGSGTQLSVL.

This clone was picked up one time. CDR3 region: CASSRAIPYEQYF. CDR3 nucleotide sequence: TGTGCCAGCAGCCGGGCAATCCCCTACGAGCAGTACTTC. The chain employs TRBV28 and TRBJ2-7; D gene uncertain. This CDR3 contains 13 residues. Germline CDR1 is MDHEN and CDR2 is SYDVKM. Between the trimmed V and J ends, which lost 6 bases and 2 bases, there was a span of 11 bases. Full variable domain (remainder filled in from reference TRBV28 and TRBJ2-7): DVKVTQSSRYLVKRTGEKVFLECVQDMDHENMFWYRQDPGLGLRLIYFSYDVKMKEKGDIPEGYSVSREKKERFSLILESASTNQTSMYLCASSRAIPYEQYFGPGTRLTVT.

The V call is TRBV6-1, the J call TRBJ2-2; 7 bases align to TRBD2. Per germline, CDR1 MNHNS and CDR2 SASEGT. The CDR3 consists of 17 residues. The V and J ends lost 3 bases and 5 bases, in that order; junction bases with no gene match: 12. For the CDR3, the DNA is TGTGCCAGCAGTGATATAGTCGGACTAGTTAATACCGGGGAGCTGTTTTTT. Translated, it gives CASSDIVGLVNTGELFF.

The chain employs TRBV5-6 and TRBJ2-7; TRBD2 aligns across 14 bases. J was trimmed by 2 bases and V by 5 bases; bases with no gene match: 6. This CDR3 is built from 16 residues. CDR1 and CDR2 (germline): SGHDT, YYEEEE. The CDR3 DNA reads as TGTGCCAGCAGTTCCTGGGGACTAGCGGGGGCCTACGAGCAGTACTTC. Encoded protein: CASSSWGLAGAYEQYF.

Points on this clone: One junction end disagrees with the germline gene, perhaps due to a read error. CDR3 DNA: TGTGCCGGCAGTTACTCGACGGAGACCCAGTACTTC. Amino acids: CAGSYSTETQYF. The chain uses TRBV6-5 and TRBJ2-5; D remains unclear. CDR3 length: 12 residues. CDR1 is MNHEY, CDR2 SVGAGI, per germline.

The chain has TRBV5-6 and TRBJ1-2, with 10 positions matching TRBD1. Looked up from germline, CDR1 is SGHDT and CDR2 is YYEEEE. The CDR3 consists of 15 residues. Unmatched junction bases numbered 6, after V lost 4 bases and J lost 3 bases. Written as DNA, the CDR3 is TGTGCCAGCAGCCCCACCGGGACAGGGGACTATGGCTACACCTTC. Protein sequence: CASSPTGTGDYGYTF. The full variable domain, rest sourced from reference TRBV5-6 and TRBJ1-2, is DAGVTQSPTHLIKTRGQQVTLRCSPKSGHDTVSWYQQALGQGPQFIFQYYEEEERQRGNFPDRFSGHQFPNYSSELNVNALLLGDSALYLCASSPTGTGDYGYTFGSGTRLTVV.

The gene calls are TRBV6-5 and TRBJ1-2, with TRBD1 as a possible D gene (5 bases). The CDR3 spans 13 residues. Germline CDR1 and CDR2: MNHEY and SVGAGI. The germline V and J ends were trimmed by 6 bases and 2 bases, with 10 bases remaining between them. The CDR3 reads CASRGTANYGYTF. CDR3 bases: TGTGCCAGCAGGGGGACTGCCAACTATGGCTACACCTTC.

The chain has TRBV6-4 and TRBJ1-1; D unclear. Per germline, CDR1 MRHNA and CDR2 SNTAGT. The CDR3 is made up of 13 amino acids. Trimming stripped 4 bases from V and 1 base from J, with 7 bases between. Here the CDR3 DNA reads TGTGCCAGCAGTGCCTCTGAGAACACTGAAGCTTTCTTT. Protein: CASSASENTEAFF.

The J gene is TRBJ1-5, the V gene TRBV30; a possible D gene is TRBD1 (5 bases). The CDR3 has 15 amino acids. V was clipped by 0 bases and J by 2 bases, with 11 bases between them. CDR1 is GTSNPN and CDR2 is SVGIG in the germline V gene (reference sequence). CDR3 sequence: CAWSVSQGGNQPQHF. The CDR3, as DNA: TGTGCCTGGAGTGTATCCCAGGGAGGCAATCAGCCCCAGCATTTT.

The V and J genes are TRBV6-5 and TRBJ2-1; 7 bases align to TRBD2. CDR3 length: 15 residues. Looked up from germline, CDR1 is MNHEY and CDR2 is SVGAGI. V shed 2 bases, J shed 2 bases, and the junction held 3 bases outside the gene matches. As DNA, the CDR3 is TGTGCCAGCAGTTACGACCGGGAGGCCTACAATGAGCAGTTCTTC. It yields the protein CASSYDREAYNEQFF.

This chain connects TRBV10-2 to TRBJ2-7; TRBD1 matches 7 bases. This CDR3 comprises 14 residues. Losses at the gene ends were 3 bases for V and 3 bases for J; bases not matched to a gene: 5. Germline V lookup: CDR1 WSHSY, CDR2 SAAADI. CDR3 in amino acids: CASSDWGTVYEQYF. The CDR3, as DNA: TGCGCCAGCAGTGATTGGGGGACAGTCTACGAGCAGTACTTC.

J is TRBJ2-7 and V is TRBV5-1; TRBD1 aligns across 9 bases. The CDR3 is made up of 17 amino acids. V lost 0 bases, J lost 6 bases, and 13 bases stayed unmatched. Germline V gene data show CDR1 as SGHRS and CDR2 as YFSETQ. The CDR3 is CASSLGGPGQGFSEQYF. The CDR3 DNA reads TGCGCCAGCAGCTTGGGGGGCCCGGGACAGGGTTTCTCCGAGCAGTACTTC.

J is TRBJ2-7 and V is TRBV21-1. TRBV21-1 is deemed a pseudogene. CDR3 length equals 15 residues. CDR3: CASSQAGKGPYEQYF. As DNA, the CDR3 is TGTGCCAGCAGCCAAGCCGGAAAGGGCCCCTACGAGCAGTACTTC.

The V and J genes are TRBV21-1 and TRBJ2-5. TRBV21-1 is marked as a pseudogene. CDR3 length: 12 amino acids. CDR3 in amino acids: CASSKGRETQYF. For the CDR3, the DNA is TGTGCCAGCAGCAAGGGTCGGGAGACCCAGTACTTC.

The chain employs TRBV4-3 and TRBJ1-5; 8 nucleotides align to TRBD1. This CDR3 is built from 15 residues. Germline V lookup: CDR1 LGHNA, CDR2 YSLEER. V was pared by 1 base and J by 7 bases, with 6 bases of the junction left unmatched. CDR3 loop: CASSQGTGIRQPQHF. CDR3 in DNA: TGCGCCAGCAGCCAAGGGACAGGGATCCGACAGCCCCAGCATTTT.

The V gene is TRBV12-5, the J gene TRBJ1-1, with 11 bases aligning to TRBD1. The V gene end was trimmed by 0 bases and the J gene end by 5 bases; junction bases not matched to a gene: 11. CDR1 and CDR2 (germline): LGHNT, FRNRAP. The CDR3 runs to 18 residues. CDR3 region: CASGLVLGQGARNTEAFF. The DNA of the CDR3 is TGTGCTAGTGGTTTGGTACTCGGACAGGGGGCCCGTAATACTGAAGCTTTCTTT.